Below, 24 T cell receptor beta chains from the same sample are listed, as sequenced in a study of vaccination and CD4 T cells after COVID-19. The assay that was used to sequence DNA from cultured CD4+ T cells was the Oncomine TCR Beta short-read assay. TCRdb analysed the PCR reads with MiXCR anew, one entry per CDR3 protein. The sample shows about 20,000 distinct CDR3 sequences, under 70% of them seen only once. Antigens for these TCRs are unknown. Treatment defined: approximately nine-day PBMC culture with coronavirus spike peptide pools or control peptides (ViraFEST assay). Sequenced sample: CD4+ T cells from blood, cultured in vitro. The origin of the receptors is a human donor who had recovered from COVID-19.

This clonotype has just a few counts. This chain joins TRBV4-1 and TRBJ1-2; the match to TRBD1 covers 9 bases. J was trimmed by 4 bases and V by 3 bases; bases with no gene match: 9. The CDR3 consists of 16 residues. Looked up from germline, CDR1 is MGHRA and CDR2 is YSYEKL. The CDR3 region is CASSQPGQGSGYGYTF. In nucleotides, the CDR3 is TGCGCCAGCAGCCAGCCCGGACAGGGGAGTGGCTATGGCTACACCTTC.

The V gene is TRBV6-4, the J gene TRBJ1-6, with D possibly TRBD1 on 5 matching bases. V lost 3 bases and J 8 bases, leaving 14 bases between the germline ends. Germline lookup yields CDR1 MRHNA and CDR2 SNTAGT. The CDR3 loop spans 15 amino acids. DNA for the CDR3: TGTGCCAGCAGTGAATCAGGGCTCGGCTATTCACCCCTCCACTTT. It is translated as CASSESGLGYSPLHF.

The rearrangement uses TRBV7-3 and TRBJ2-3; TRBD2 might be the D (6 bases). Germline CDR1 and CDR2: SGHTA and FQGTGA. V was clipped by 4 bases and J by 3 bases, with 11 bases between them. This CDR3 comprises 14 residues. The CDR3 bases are TGTGCCAGCAGCTCCCTCGCGGGGACAGATACGCAGTATTTT. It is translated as CASSSLAGTDTQYF. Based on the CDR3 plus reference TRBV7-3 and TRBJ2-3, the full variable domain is GAGVSQTPSNKVTEKGKYVELRCDPISGHTALYWYRQSLGQGPEFLIYFQGTGAADDSGLPNDRFFAVRPEGSVSTLKIQRTERGDSAVYLCASSSLAGTDTQYFGPGTRLTVL.

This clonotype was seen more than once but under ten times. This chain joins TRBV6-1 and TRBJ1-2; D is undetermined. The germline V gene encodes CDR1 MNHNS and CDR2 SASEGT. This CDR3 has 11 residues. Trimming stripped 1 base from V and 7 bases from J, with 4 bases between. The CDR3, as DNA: TGTGCCAGCAGTGAAGGTGGTGGCTACACCTTC. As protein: CASSEGGGYTF.

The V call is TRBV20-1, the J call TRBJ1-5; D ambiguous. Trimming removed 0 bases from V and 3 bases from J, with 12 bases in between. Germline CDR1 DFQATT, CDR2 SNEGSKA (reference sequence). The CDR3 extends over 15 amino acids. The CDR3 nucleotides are TGCAGTGCTAGAGAATCAGACTTAATCAATCAGCCCCAGCATTTT. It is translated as CSARESDLINQPQHF.

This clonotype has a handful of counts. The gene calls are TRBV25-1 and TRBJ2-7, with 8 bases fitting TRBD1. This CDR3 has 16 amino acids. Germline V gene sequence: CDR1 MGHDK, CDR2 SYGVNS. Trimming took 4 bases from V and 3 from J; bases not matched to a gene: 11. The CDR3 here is CASSGFKDRAVYEQYF. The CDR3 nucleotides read TGTGCCAGCAGTGGGTTTAAGGACAGGGCGGTCTACGAGCAGTACTTC.

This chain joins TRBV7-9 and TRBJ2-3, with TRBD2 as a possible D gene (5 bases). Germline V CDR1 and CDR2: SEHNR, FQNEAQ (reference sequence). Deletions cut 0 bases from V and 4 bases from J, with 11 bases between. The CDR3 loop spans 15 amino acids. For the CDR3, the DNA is TGTGCCAGCAGCTTAGCCCGGGCGGGCGCAGATACGCAGTATTTT. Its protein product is CASSLARAGADTQYF.

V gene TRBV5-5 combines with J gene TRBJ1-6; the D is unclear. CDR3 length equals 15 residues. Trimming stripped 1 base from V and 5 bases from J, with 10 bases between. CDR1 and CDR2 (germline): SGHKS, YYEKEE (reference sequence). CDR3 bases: TGTGCCAGCAGCTTGACGGTGGCAGATAATTCACCCCTCCACTTT. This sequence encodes CASSLTVADNSPLHF.

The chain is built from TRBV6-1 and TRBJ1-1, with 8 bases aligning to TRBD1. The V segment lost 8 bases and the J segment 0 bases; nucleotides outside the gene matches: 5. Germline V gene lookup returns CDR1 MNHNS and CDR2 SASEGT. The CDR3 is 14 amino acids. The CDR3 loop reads CASGAGGLNTEAFF. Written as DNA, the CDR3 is TGTGCCAGCGGGGCAGGGGGCCTGAACACTGAAGCTTTCTTT.

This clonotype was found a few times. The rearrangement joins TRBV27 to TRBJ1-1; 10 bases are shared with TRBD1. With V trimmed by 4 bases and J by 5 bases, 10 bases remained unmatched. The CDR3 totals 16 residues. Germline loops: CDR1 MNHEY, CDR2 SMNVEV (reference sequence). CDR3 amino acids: CASSSPPGQGRTEAFF. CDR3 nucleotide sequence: TGTGCCAGCAGTTCACCTCCGGGACAGGGGCGTACTGAAGCTTTCTTT.

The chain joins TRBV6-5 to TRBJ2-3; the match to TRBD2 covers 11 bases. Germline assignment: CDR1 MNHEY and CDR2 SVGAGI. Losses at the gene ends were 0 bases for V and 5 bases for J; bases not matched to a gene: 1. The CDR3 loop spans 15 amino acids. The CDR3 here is CASSYSSGRVDTQYF. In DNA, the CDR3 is TGTGCCAGCAGTTACTCTAGCGGGAGGGTAGATACGCAGTATTTT.

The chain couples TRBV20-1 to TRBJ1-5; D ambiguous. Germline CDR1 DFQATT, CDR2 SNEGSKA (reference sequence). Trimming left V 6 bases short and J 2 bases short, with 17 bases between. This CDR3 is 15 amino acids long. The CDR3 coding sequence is TGCAGTGCCCTTGCAGGTGGGGTCGGCAATCAGCCCCAGCATTTT. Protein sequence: CSALAGGVGNQPQHF.

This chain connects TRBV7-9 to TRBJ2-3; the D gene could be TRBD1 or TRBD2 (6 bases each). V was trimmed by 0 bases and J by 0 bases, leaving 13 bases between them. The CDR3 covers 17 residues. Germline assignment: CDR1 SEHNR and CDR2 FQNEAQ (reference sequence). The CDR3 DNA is TGTGCCAGCAGCTTAGCGCTGGGGGCGGGGAGCACAGATACGCAGTATTTT. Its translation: CASSLALGAGSTDTQYF.

The CDR3, as DNA: TGTGCCAGCAGTGAAGACAGCACTGAAGCTTTCTTT. It specifies CASSEDSTEAFF. The chain carries TRBV2 and TRBJ1-1; D uncertain. This CDR3 contains 12 residues. Germline assignment: CDR1 SNHLY and CDR2 FYNNEI. The V and J ends lost 1 base and 4 bases respectively, with 4 bases between them.

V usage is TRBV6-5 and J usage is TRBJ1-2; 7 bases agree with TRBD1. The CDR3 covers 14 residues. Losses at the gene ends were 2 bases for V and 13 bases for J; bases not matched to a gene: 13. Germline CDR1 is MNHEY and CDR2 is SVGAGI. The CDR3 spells CASSYDRADGPLTF. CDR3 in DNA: TGTGCCAGCAGTTACGACAGGGCCGATGGCCCCCTCACCTTC.

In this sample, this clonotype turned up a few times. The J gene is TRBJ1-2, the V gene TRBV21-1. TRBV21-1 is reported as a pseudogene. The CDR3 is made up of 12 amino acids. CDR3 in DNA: TGTGCCAGCAGCAAATGGGAGTTTGGCTACACCTTC. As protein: CASSKWEFGYTF.

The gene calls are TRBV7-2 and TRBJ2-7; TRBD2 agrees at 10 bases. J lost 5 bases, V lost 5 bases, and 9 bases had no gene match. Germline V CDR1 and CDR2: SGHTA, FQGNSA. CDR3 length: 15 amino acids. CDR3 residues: CASSNQRGGRDEQYF. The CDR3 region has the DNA TGTGCCAGCAGCAACCAGCGGGGGGGCCGCGACGAGCAGTACTTC.

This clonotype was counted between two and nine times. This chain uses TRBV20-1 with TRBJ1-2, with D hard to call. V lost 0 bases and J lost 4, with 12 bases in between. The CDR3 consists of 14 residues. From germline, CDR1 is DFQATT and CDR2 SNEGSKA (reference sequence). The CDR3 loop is CSARDLATVYGYTF. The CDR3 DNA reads TGCAGTGCTAGAGATCTCGCGACGGTCTATGGCTACACCTTC.

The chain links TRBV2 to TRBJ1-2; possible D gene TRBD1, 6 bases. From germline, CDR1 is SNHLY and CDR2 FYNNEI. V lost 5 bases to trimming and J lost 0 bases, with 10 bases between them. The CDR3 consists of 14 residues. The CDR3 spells CASSRGAANYGYTF. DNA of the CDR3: TGTGCCAGCAGTCGGGGGGCGGCTAACTATGGCTACACCTTC. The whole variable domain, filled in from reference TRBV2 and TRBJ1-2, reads EPEVTQTPSHQVTQMGQEVILRCVPISNHLYFYWYRQILGQKVEFLVSFYNNEISEKSEIFDDQFSVERPDGSNFTLKIRSTKLEDSAMYFCASSRGAANYGYTFGSGTRLTVV.

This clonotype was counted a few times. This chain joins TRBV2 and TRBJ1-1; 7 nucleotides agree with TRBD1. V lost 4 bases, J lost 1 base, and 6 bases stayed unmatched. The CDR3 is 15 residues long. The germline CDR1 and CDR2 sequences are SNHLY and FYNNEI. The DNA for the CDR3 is TGTGCCAGCAGTGCACAGGGGTTGGGGAACACTGAAGCTTTCTTT. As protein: CASSAQGLGNTEAFF.

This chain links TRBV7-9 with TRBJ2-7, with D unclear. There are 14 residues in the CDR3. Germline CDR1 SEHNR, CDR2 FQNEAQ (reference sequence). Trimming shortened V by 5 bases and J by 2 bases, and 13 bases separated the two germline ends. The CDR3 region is CASSPASGTYEQYF. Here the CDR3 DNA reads TGTGCCAGCAGCCCTGCTAGTGGCACCTACGAGCAGTACTTC.

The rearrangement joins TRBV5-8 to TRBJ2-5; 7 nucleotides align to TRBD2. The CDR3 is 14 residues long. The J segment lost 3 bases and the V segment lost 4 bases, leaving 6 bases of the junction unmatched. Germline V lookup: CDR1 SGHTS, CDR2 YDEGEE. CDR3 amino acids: CASSQLATKETQYF. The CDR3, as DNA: TGTGCCAGCAGCCAACTAGCGACAAAAGAGACCCAGTACTTC.

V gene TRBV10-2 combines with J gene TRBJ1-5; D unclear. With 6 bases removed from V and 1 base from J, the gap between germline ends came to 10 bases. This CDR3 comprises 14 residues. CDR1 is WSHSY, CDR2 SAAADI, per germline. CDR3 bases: TGCGCCAGCAGGGAGAGGGTGAGCAATCAGCCCCAGCATTTT. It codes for CASRERVSNQPQHF.

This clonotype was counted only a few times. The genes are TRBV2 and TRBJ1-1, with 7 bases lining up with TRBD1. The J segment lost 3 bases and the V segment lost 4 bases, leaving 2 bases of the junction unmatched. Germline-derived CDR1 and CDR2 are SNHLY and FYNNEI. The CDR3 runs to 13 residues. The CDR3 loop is CASSGQGDTEAFF. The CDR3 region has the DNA TGTGCCAGCAGTGGACAGGGCGACACTGAAGCTTTCTTT.